This entry is about one TCR beta chain. The data belong to a study of blood T cell repertoires in COVID-19. The V gene end was trimmed by 0 bases and the J gene end by 12 bases; junction bases not matched to a gene: 4. CDR1 is PRHDT, CDR2 FYEKMQ, per germline (reference sequence). The CDR3 length is 12 residues. Per the original data handling: Reference gene primers were amplified, and this amplification served to estimate nucleated cell counts. Here immunoSEQ multiplex PCR was the method, and the copy in TCRdb shows in-frame clones only, minus some. For V, J and clone size, that table is used; D and trimming come from the DNA. The sample contains a few hundred thousand clones, 87% of which appear only once.

The chain is built from TRBV13 and TRBJ2-5, with 7 bases aligning to TRBD2. The sequencing sample was made of PBMCs or T cells enriched from blood (not recorded which). The sequence was obtained from a man aged 18 to 35 with acute COVID-19. The CDR3 loop reads CASSLGRGEEYF. The CDR3, as DNA: TGTGCCAGCAGCTTAGGCCGGGGGGAGGAGTACTTC.